Below, one TCR beta chain is given with its context. The target antigen is unknown. Alongside a J-beta primer mix, a sample-barcoded 5' primer served in a second PCR lasting roughly 7 to 12 cycles. A 12-random-nucleotide template-switch adaptor tagged each cDNA molecule. From the 5' RACE reads, TCRdb called clonotypes with MiXCR, one entry per CDR3 protein. The sample consists of 500,000 to 700,000 distinct CDR3 sequences, 25% to 30% of them appearing once. The data derive from a study of blood T cells in healthy people across ages. General observations from the study: Greater diversity and more naive CD4+ cells were seen in long-lived donors than in aged donors.

The receptor was derived from a woman of 80 years or more in good health. Sequenced input: blood.

The CDR3 spells CASSYGTKGDTEAFF. In DNA form, the CDR3 reads TGTGCCAGCAGTTACGGCACCAAAGGGGACACTGAAGCTTTCTTT. The chain combines TRBV6-5 with TRBJ1-1; D possibly corresponds to TRBD1 (5 bases). The CDR3 length is 15 residues. V was shortened by 2 bases and J by 3 bases, with 13 bases between the two germline ends. Germline V gives CDR1 MNHEY, CDR2 SVGAGI.